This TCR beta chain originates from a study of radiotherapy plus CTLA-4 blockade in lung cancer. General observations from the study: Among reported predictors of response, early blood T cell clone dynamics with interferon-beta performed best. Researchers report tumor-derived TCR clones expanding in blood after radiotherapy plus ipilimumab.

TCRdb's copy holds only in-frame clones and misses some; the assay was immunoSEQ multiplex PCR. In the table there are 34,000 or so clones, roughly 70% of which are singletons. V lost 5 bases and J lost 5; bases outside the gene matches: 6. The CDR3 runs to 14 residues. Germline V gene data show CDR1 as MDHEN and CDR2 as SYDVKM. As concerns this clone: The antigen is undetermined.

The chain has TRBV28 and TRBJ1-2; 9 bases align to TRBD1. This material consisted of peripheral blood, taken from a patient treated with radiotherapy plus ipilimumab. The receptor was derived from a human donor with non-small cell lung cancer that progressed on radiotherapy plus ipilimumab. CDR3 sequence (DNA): TGTGCCAGCAGTGGGGACAGGGAACCTTATGGCTACACCTTC. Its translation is CASSGDREPYGYTF.